These 15 T cell receptor beta chains came from one sample sequenced in a study of cytomegalovirus exposure and HLA in healthy donors. PCR used 60 Vbeta primers and 13 Jbeta primers. Measured with immunoSEQ multiplex PCR; TCRdb has only the in-frame clones, and not every one. The sample contains some 120,000 clones, around 78% of which appear only once. Material: PBMCs. The receptors originated from a man between 50 and 59 years old in good health and CMV-seronegative.

CDR3 residues: CASSEAPGLRGNQPQHF. The CDR3 nucleotides read TGTGCCAGCAGTGAAGCTCCGGGACTACGGGGCAATCAGCCCCAGCATTTT. The rearrangement uses TRBV6-1 and TRBJ1-5, with D tentatively TRBD1 (5 bases). V lost 0 bases and J lost 2, with 14 bases in between. Looked up from germline, CDR1 is MNHNS and CDR2 is SASEGT. This CDR3 region has 17 residues.

The J gene is TRBJ1-1, the V gene TRBV5-6; D remains unclear. The V end was cut by 1 base, the J end by 0 bases, with 16 bases between. The CDR3 spans 17 residues. In germline, CDR1 is SGHDT, CDR2 YYEEEE. The CDR3: CASSLLLREGMNTEAFF. The CDR3 DNA is TGTGCCAGCAGCTTGTTATTGAGGGAAGGGATGAACACTGAAGCTTTCTTT.

The chain is built from TRBV9 and TRBJ1-2, with a weak D call TRBD1 (5 bases). V was cut by 0 bases and J by 2 bases, with 11 bases left in between. In germline, CDR1 is SGDLS, CDR2 YYNGEE. This CDR3 region has 15 residues. The CDR3 region is CASSVAGPRNYGYTF. CDR3 nucleotide sequence: TGTGCCAGCAGCGTAGCAGGGCCCCGAAACTATGGCTACACCTTC.

V usage is TRBV19 and J usage is TRBJ1-4; D unclear. Trimming pared 7 bases from V and 11 bases from J, leaving 20 bases between. The CDR3 contains 14 residues. The germline V gene has CDR1 LNHDA and CDR2 SQIVND (reference sequence). CDR3 residues: CASNPRNVSGKLFF. The CDR3 DNA reads TGTGCCAGTAACCCAAGAAATGTGTCGGGGAAACTGTTTTTT.

This chain links TRBV11-3 with TRBJ1-1; D is uncertain. The V gene lost 0 bases and the J gene lost 4 bases, with 6 bases spanning the gap. The CDR3 is made up of 13 amino acids. Germline V lookup: CDR1 SGHNT, CDR2 YENEEA. The CDR3 is CASSLDLSTEAFF. In nucleotides, the CDR3 is TGTGCCAGCAGCTTAGATCTAAGCACTGAAGCTTTCTTT.

The chain uses TRBV5-1 and TRBJ1-1, with D maybe TRBD1 (5 bases). Trimming took off 9 bases at V and 3 bases at J, with 9 bases between the two ends. From germline, CDR1 is SGHRS and CDR2 YFSETQ. The CDR3 spans 11 residues. The CDR3 region has the DNA TGCGCCACCAGAGGGGACACTGAAGCTTTCTTT. Encoded protein: CATRGDTEAFF.

The chain links TRBV5-4 to TRBJ1-2; D is unresolved. Trimming stripped 4 bases from V and 7 bases from J, with 20 bases between. CDR3 length equals 15 residues. Germline CDR1 is SGHNT and CDR2 is YYREEE (reference sequence). The CDR3 sequence: CASSPTVREVSGYTF. Here the CDR3 DNA reads TGTGCCAGCAGCCCCACCGTGAGGGAGGTTAGTGGCTACACCTTC. The full variable domain, completed using reference TRBV5-4 and TRBJ1-2, is ETGVTQSPTHLIKTRGQQVTLRCSSQSGHNTVSWYQQALGQGPQFIFQYYREEENGRGNFPPRFSGLQFPNYSSELNVNALELDDSALYLCASSPTVREVSGYTFGSGTRLTVV.

The genes are TRBV7-2 and TRBJ1-5; 8 bases line up with TRBD1. In germline, CDR1 is SGHTA, CDR2 FQGNSA. Trimming took 6 bases from V and 7 from J; bases not matched to a gene: 11. CDR3 length equals 15 residues. The CDR3 sequence is CASREQGGALQPQHF. The CDR3 coding sequence is TGTGCCAGCAGAGAACAGGGGGGTGCCTTGCAGCCCCAGCATTTT.

For this clone: The same CDR3 also results from other DNA sequences found in this sample. The chain couples TRBV10-3 to TRBJ1-5; tentatively, D is TRBD1 (5 bases). V lost 8 bases to trimming and J lost 3 bases, with 8 bases between them. The CDR3 covers 12 residues. Per the germline V gene, CDR1 is ENHRY and CDR2 is SYGVKD. DNA of the CDR3: TGTGCCATCGGACAAAACAATCAGCCCCAGCATTTT. Translating gives CAIGQNNQPQHF.

This chain links TRBV5-6 with TRBJ2-1, with D possibly being TRBD2 (5 bases). The CDR3 sequence is 14 residues long. V was trimmed by 4 bases and J by 3 bases, leaving 11 bases between them. Germline CDR1 and CDR2: SGHDT and YYEEEE. The CDR3 protein is CASSLWTDYNEQFF. CDR3 in DNA: TGTGCCAGCAGCCTTTGGACTGACTACAATGAGCAGTTCTTC.

This clone was counted between two and nine times. V usage is TRBV11-2 and J usage is TRBJ1-2; D is unclear. This CDR3 is built from 13 residues. V shed 2 bases and J shed 8 bases, with 12 bases lying between them. Per the germline V gene, CDR1 is SGHAT and CDR2 is FQNNGV. DNA for the CDR3: TGTGCCAGCAGCTTAACTCCCCAGAGGGGCTACACCTTC. Its protein is CASSLTPQRGYTF.

The V and J genes are TRBV18 and TRBJ2-2; D possibly corresponds to TRBD2 (5 bases). The CDR3 runs 13 residues. Trimming stripped 5 bases from V and 4 bases from J, with 8 bases between. The germline V gene encodes CDR1 KGHSH and CDR2 LQKENI. The CDR3 reads CASSEGGTGELFF. The CDR3 DNA sequence: TGTGCCAGCTCAGAAGGAGGCACCGGGGAGCTGTTTTTT. The variable domain in full, completed from reference TRBV18 and TRBJ2-2, reads NAGVMQNPRHLVRRRGQEARLRCSPMKGHSHVYWYRQLPEEGLKFMVYLQKENIIDESGMPKERFSAEFPKEGPSILRIQQVVRGDSAAYFCASSEGGTGELFFGEGSRLTVL.

In this sample, this clone is large (0.1 to 1%). The chain is built from TRBV5-5 and TRBJ2-1; 8 bases line up with TRBD1. The CDR3 runs 11 residues. Germline values: CDR1 SGHKS, CDR2 YYEKEE (reference sequence). V lost 4 bases and J lost 12; bases outside the gene matches: 3. Here the CDR3 DNA reads TGTGCCAGCAGCCCCGGACAGGGGCAGTTCTTC. It encodes CASSPGQGQFF.

The gene calls are TRBV19 and TRBJ1-4; maybe TRBD1 (5 bases). V dropped 5 bases and J dropped 6 bases, with 16 bases sitting between them. The CDR3 is 15 amino acids. The germline V gene has CDR1 LNHDA and CDR2 SQIVND (reference sequence). CDR3 coding DNA: TGTGCCAGTAGTTTGCGGACGGAAGGGGATGAAAAACTGTTTTTT. Translated, it gives CASSLRTEGDEKLFF.

V gene TRBV2 combines with J gene TRBJ2-7; TRBD1 agrees at 10 bases. The germline CDR1 and CDR2 sequences are SNHLY and FYNNEI. V was pared by 5 bases and J by 2 bases, with 3 bases of the junction left unmatched. This CDR3 contains 14 residues. CDR3 protein: CASSWGQGPYEQYF. DNA for the CDR3: TGTGCCAGCAGTTGGGGACAGGGGCCCTACGAGCAGTACTTC. Using reference TRBV2 and TRBJ2-7 for the parts outside the CDR3, the full variable domain is EPEVTQTPSHQVTQMGQEVILRCVPISNHLYFYWYRQILGQKVEFLVSFYNNEISEKSEIFDDQFSVERPDGSNFTLKIRSTKLEDSAMYFCASSWGQGPYEQYFGPGTRLTVT.